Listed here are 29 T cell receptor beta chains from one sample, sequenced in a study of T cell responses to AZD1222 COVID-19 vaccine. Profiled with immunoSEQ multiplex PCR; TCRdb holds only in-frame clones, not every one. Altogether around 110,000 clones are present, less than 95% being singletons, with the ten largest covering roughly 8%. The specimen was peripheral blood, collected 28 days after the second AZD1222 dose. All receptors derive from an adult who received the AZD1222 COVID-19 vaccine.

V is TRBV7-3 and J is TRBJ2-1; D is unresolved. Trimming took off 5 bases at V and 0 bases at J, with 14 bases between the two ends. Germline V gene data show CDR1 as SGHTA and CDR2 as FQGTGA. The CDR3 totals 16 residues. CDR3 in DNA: TGTGCCAGCAGCCCCCACATGTCCCGCTCCTACAATGAGCAGTTCTTC. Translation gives CASSPHMSRSYNEQFF.

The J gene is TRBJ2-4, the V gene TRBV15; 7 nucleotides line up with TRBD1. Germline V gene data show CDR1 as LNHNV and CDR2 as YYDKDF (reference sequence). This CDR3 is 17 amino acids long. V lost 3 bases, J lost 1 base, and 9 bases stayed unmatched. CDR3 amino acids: CATSRWGQFGAKNIQYF. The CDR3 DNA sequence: TGTGCCACCAGCAGGTGGGGACAGTTTGGTGCCAAAAACATTCAGTACTTC.

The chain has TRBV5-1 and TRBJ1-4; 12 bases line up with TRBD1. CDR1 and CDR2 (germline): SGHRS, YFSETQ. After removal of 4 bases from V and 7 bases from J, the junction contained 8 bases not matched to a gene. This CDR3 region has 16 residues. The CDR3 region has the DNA TGCGCCAGCAGCGGCGGGACAGGGGGCGGGAGTGAAAAACTGTTTTTT. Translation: CASSGGTGGGSEKLFF.

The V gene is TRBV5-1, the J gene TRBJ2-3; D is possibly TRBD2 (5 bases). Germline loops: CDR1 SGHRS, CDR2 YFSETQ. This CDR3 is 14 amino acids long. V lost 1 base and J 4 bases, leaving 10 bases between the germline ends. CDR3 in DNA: TGCGCCAGCAGCTTGTCTACTAGGCCAGATACGCAGTATTTT. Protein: CASSLSTRPDTQYF. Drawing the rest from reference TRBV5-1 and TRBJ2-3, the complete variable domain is KAGVTQTPRYLIKTRGQQVTLSCSPISGHRSVSWYQQTPGQGLQFLFEYFSETQRNKGNFPGRFSGRQFSNSRSEMNVSTLELGDSALYLCASSLSTRPDTQYFGPGTRLTVL.

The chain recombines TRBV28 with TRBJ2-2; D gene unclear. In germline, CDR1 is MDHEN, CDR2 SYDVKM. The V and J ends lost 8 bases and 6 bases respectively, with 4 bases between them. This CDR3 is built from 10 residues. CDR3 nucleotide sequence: TGTGCCAGCGCCGCCGGGGAGCTGTTTTTT. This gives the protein CASAAGELFF.

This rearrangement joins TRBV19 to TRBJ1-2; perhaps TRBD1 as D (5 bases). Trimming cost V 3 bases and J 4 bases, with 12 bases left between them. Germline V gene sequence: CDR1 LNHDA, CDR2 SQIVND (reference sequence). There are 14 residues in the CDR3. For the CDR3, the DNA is TGTGCCAGTAGTATCGAGGGGTTTGCCTATGGCTACACCTTC. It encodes CASSIEGFAYGYTF.

CDR3: CASSFMWESPLHF. DNA of the CDR3: TGTGCCAGCAGCTTTATGTGGGAATCACCCCTCCACTTT. The rearrangement uses TRBV7-9 and TRBJ1-6; D gene ambiguous. V dropped 3 bases and J dropped 10 bases, with 10 bases sitting between them. The CDR3 consists of 13 residues. Per the germline V gene, CDR1 is SEHNR and CDR2 is FQNEAQ (reference sequence). Complete variable domain (other parts from reference TRBV7-9 and TRBJ1-6): DTGVSQNPRHKITKRGQNVTFRCDPISEHNRLYWYRQTLGQGPEFLTYFQNEAQLEKSRLLSDRFSAERPKGSFSTLEIQRTEQGDSAMYLCASSFMWESPLHFGNGTRLTVT.

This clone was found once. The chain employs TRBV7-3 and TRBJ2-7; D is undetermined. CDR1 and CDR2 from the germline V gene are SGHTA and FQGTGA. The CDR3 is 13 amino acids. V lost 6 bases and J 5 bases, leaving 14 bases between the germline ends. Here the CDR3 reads CASSTHPEDEQYF. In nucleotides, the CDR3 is TGTGCCAGCAGTACCCACCCTGAAGACGAGCAGTACTTC.

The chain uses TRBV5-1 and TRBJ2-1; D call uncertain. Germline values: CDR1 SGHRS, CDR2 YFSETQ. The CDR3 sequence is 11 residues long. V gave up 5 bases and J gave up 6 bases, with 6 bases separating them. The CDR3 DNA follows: TGCGCCAGCAGAGATCTCAATGAGCAGTTCTTC. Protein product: CASRDLNEQFF.

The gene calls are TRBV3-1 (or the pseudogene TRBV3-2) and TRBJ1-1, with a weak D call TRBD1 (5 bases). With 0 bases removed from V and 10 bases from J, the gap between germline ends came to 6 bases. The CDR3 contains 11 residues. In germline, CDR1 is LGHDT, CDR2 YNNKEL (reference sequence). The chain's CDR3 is CASSQDGGAFF. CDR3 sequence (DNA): TGTGCCAGCAGCCAAGACGGGGGAGCTTTCTTT.

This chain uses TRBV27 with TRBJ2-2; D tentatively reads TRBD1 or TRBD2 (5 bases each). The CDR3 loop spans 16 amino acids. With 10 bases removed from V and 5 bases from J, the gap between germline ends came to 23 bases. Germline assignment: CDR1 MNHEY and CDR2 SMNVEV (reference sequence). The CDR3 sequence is CATRPGTQEVTGELFF. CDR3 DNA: TGTGCCACCAGACCAGGGACGCAAGAGGTGACCGGGGAGCTGTTTTTT.

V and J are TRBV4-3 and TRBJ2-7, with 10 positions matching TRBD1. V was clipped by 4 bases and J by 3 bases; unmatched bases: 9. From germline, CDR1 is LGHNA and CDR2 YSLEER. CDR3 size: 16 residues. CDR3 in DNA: TGCGCCAGCAGCCCCTACGGACAGGGGGGGTTCTACGAGCAGTACTTC. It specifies CASSPYGQGGFYEQYF.

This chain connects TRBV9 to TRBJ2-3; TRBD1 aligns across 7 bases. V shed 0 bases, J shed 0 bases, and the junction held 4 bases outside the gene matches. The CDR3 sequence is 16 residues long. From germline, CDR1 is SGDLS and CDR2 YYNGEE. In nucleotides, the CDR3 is TGTGCCAGCAGCGTAGTCGAGGGGGCGAGCACAGATACGCAGTATTTT. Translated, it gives CASSVVEGASTDTQYF.

CDR3 region: CASSHRRDGGYTF. The CDR3 nucleotides are TGTGCCAGCAGCCATCGGAGGGATGGAGGCTACACCTTC. The rearrangement links TRBV3-1 (or the pseudogene TRBV3-2) to TRBJ1-2; D ambiguous. The CDR3 contains 13 residues. V was trimmed by 3 bases and J by 8 bases, leaving 13 bases between them. Germline loops: CDR1 LGHDT, CDR2 YNNKEL (reference sequence).

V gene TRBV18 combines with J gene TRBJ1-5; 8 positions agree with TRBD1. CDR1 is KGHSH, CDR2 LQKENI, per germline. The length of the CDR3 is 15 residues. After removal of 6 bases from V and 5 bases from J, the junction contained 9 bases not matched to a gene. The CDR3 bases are TGTGCCAGCTCGGGATCGACAGGGGCGGATCAGCCCCAGCATTTT. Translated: CASSGSTGADQPQHF.

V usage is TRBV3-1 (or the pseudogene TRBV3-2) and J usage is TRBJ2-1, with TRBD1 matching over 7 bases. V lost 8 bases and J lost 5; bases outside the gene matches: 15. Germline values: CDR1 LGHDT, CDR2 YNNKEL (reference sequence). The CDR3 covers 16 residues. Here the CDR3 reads CASFGVQGSKNNEQFF. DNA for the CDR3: TGTGCCAGCTTCGGGGTACAGGGGTCTAAGAACAATGAGCAGTTCTTC.

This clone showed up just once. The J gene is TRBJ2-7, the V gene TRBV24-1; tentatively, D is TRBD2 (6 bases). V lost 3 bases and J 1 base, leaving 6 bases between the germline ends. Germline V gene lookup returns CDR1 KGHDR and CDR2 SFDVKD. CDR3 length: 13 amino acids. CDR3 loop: CATSDGGSYEQYF. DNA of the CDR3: TGTGCCACCAGTGATGGGGGGTCCTACGAGCAGTACTTC.

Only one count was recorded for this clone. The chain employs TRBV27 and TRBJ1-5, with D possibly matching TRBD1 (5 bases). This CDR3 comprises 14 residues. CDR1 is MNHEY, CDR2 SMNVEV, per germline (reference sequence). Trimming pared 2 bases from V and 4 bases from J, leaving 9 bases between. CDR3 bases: TGTGCCAGCAGTTTAGGGCGGGGGAATCAGCCCCAGCATTTT. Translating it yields CASSLGRGNQPQHF.

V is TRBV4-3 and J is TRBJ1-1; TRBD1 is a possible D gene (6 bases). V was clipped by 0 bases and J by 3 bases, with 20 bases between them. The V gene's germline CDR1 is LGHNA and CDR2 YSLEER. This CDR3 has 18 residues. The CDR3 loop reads CASSQDSAGDYGDTEAFF. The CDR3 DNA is TGCGCCAGCAGCCAAGATTCCGCAGGGGACTATGGGGACACTGAAGCTTTCTTT.

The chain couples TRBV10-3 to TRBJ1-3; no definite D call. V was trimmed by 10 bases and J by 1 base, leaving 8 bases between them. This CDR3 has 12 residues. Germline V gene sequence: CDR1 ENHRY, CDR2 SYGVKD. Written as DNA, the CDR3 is TGTGCCACCAAGGCTTCTGGAAACACCATATATTTT. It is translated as CATKASGNTIYF.

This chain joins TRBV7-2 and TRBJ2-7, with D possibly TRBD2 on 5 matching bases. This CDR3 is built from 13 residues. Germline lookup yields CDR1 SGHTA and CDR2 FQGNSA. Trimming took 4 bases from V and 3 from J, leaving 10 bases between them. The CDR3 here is CASSSTILYEQYF. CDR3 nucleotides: TGTGCCAGCAGCTCGACTATCCTCTACGAGCAGTACTTC.

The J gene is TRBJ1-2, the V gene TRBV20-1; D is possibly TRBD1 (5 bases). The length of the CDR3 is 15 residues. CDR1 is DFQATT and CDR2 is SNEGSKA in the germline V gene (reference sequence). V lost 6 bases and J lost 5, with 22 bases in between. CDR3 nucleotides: TGCAGTGCGAGTACAGGCCACCGGGTGGGATATGGCTACACCTTC. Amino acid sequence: CSASTGHRVGYGYTF.

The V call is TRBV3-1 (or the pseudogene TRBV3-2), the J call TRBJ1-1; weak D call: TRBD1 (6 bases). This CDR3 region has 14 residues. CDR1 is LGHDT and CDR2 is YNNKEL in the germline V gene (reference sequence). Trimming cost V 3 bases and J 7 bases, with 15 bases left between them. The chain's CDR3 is CASSQRGTDSEAFF. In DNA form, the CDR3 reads TGTGCCAGCAGCCAGCGGGGAACGGACAGTGAAGCTTTCTTT.

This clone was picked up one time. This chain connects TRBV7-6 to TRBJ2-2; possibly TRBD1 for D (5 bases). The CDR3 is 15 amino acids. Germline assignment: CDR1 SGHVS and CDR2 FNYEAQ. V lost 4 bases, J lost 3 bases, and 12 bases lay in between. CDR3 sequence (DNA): TGTGCCAGCAGCTCAAGGGGTCATTACACCGGGGAGCTGTTTTTT. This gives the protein CASSSRGHYTGELFF.

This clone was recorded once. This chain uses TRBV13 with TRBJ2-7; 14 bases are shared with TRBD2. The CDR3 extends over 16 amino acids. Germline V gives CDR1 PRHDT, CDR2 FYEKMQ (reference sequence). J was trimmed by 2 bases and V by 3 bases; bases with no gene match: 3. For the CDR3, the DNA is TGTGCCAGCAGCTTCAGACTAGCGGGGGGGCCCTACGAGCAGTACTTC. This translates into CASSFRLAGGPYEQYF.

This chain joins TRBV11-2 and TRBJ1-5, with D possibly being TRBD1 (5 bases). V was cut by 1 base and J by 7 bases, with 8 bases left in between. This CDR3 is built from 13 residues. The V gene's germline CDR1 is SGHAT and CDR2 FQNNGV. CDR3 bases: TGTGCCAGCAGCTTAGGCAGGGAACAGCCCCAGCATTTT. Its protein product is CASSLGREQPQHF.

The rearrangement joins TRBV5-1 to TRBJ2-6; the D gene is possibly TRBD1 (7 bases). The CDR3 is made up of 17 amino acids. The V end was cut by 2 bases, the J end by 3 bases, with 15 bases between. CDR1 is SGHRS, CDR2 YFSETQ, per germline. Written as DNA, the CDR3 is TGCGCCAGCAGCTTTGCAGGGGGGCGCCTTGGGGCCAACGTCCTGACTTTC. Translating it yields CASSFAGGRLGANVLTF.

CDR3 in amino acids: CASSQDQAGTYEQYF. As DNA, the CDR3 is TGCGCCAGCAGCCAAGATCAAGCGGGGACTTACGAGCAGTACTTC. V gene TRBV4-1 combines with J gene TRBJ2-7, with 7 nucleotides matching TRBD2. The germline V gene has CDR1 MGHRA and CDR2 YSYEKL. With V trimmed by 0 bases and J by 4 bases, 6 bases remained unmatched. CDR3 length: 15 residues.

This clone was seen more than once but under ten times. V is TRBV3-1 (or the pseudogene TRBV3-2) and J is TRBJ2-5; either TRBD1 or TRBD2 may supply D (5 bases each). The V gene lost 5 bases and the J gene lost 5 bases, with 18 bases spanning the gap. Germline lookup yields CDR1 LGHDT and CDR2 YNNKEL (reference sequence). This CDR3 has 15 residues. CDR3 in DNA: TGTGCCAGCAGCGAGGGGCCCGAGGAGGCTGAGACCCAGTACTTC. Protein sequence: CASSEGPEEAETQYF.